This T cell receptor beta chain was found in a study of early T cells in non-severe SARS-CoV-2 infection. This clonotype showed up just a few times. TCRdb redid the calling of the 5' RACE reads with MiXCR, one entry per CDR3 protein. Of roughly 51,000 distinct CDR3 sequences listed, approximately 10% are singletons. The CDR3 contains 15 residues. V shed 1 base and J shed 3 bases, with 9 bases lying between them. Germline CDR1 and CDR2: KGHDR and SFDVKD. The sequenced material came from whole blood. This rearrangement joins TRBV24-1 to TRBJ2-1; a weak D match, TRBD1 (6 bases). This sequence was found in an adult who was a healthcare worker with PCR-confirmed SARS-CoV-2 infection or an uninfected control (not recorded which). CDR3 region: CATSDLWDNYNEQFF. The CDR3 DNA reads as TGTGCCACCAGTGATTTATGGGACAACTACAATGAGCAGTTCTTC.